A single TCR beta chain is shown here with its context. These data come from a study of Ad26.COV2.S vaccination and SARS-CoV-2 variants. This table comes from immunoSEQ multiplex PCR, and its TCRdb copy is limited to in-frame clones, with some not included. The sample lists 350,000 to 400,000 clones; more than 85% were seen once. Regarding treatment: about 20 received Ad26.COV2.S at low or high dose, single or two shots; several received placebo; per-sample allocation not given. The samples date from day 63 after the first vaccine or placebo injection. Sequenced material: peripheral blood, taken in a trial of Ad26.COV2.S vaccine versus placebo. The sequence derives from a person between 18 and 65 years old who received the Ad26.COV2.S COVID-19 vaccine or a placebo.

Here the CDR3 reads CASSETPQGEETQYF. For the CDR3, the DNA is TGTGCCAGCAGTGAAACCCCTCAGGGGGAAGAGACCCAGTACTTC. This chain uses TRBV25-1 with TRBJ2-5; 7 nucleotides line up with TRBD1. The CDR3 runs to 15 residues. V was pared by 2 bases and J by 3 bases, with 6 bases of the junction left unmatched. The V gene's germline CDR1 is MGHDK and CDR2 SYGVNS.